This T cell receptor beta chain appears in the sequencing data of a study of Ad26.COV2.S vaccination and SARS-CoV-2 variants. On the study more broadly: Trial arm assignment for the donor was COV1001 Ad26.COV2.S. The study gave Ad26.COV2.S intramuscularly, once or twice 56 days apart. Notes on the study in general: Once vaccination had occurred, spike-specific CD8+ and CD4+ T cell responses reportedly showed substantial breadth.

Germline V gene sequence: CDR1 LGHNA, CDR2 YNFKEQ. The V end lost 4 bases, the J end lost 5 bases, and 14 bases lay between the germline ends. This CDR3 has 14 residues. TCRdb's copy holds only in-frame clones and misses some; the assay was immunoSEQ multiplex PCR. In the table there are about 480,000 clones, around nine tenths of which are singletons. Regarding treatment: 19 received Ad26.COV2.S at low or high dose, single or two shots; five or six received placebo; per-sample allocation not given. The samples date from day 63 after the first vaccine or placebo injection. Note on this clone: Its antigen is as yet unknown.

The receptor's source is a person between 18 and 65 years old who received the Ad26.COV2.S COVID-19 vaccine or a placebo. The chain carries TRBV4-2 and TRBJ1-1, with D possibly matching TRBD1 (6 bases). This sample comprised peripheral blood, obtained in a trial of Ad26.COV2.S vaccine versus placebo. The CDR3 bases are TGTGCCAGCAGCCTAAGGGGAGGGGGAACTGAAGCTTTCTTT. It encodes CASSLRGGGTEAFF.